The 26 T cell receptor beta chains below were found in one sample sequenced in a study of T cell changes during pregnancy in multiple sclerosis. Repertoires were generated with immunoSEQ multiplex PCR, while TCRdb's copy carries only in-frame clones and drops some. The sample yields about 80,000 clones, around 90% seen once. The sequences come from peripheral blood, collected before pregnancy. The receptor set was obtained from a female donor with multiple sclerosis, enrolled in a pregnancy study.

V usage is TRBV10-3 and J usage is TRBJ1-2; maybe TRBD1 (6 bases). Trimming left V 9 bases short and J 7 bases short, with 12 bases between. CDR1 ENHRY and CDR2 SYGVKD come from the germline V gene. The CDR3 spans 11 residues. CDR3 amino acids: CAIPTGGGYTF. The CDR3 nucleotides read TGTGCCATACCGACAGGTGGTGGCTACACCTTC.

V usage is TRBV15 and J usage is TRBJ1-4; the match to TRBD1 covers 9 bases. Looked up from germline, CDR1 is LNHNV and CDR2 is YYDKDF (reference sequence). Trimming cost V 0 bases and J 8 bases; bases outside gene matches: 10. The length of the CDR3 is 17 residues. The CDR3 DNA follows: TGTGCCACCAGCAGAGATCCTCCGGGACAGGGTGGGGAAAAACTGTTTTTT. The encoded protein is CATSRDPPGQGGEKLFF. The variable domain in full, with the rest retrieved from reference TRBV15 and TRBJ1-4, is DAMVIQNPRYQVTQFGKPVTLSCSQTLNHNVMYWYQQKSSQAPKLLFHYYDKDFNNEADTPDNFQSRRPNTSFCFLDIRSPGLGDTAMYLCATSRDPPGQGGEKLFFGSGTQLSVL.

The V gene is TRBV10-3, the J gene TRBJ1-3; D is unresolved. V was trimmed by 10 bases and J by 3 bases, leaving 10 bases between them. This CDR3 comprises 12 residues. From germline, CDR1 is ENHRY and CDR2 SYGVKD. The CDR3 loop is CATIKSGNTIYF. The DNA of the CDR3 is TGTGCCACCATAAAGAGTGGAAACACCATATATTTT.

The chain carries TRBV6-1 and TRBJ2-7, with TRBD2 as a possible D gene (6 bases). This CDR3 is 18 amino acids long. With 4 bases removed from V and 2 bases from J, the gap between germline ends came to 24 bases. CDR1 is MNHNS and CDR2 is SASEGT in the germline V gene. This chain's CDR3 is CASSGPGRQGVGTYEQYF. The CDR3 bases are TGTGCCAGCAGTGGCCCTGGGAGGCAGGGCGTCGGGACCTACGAGCAGTACTTC.

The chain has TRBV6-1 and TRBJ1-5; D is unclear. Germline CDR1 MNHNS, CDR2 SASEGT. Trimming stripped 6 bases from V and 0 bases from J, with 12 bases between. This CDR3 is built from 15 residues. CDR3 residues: CASSEYTYSNQPQHF. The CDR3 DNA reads TGTGCCAGCAGCGAATACACGTATAGCAATCAGCCCCAGCATTTT.

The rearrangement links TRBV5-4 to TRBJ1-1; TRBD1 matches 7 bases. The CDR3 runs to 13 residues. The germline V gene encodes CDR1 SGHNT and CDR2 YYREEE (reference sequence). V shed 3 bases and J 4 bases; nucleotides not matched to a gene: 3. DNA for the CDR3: TGTGCCAGCAGCTCCGGGACAGTCACTGAAGCTTTCTTT. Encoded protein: CASSSGTVTEAFF.

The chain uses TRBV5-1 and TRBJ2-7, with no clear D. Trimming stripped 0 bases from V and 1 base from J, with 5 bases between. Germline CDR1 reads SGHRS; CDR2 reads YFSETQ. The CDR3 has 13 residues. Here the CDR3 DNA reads TGCGCCAGCAGCTTGGACCGGTCCTACGAGCAGTACTTC. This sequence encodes CASSLDRSYEQYF.

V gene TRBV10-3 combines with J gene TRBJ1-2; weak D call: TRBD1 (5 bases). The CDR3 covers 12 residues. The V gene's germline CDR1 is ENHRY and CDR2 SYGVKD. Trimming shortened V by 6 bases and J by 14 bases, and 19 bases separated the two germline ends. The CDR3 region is CAISPPRAGLTF. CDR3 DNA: TGTGCCATCAGCCCTCCTCGAGCAGGGCTAACCTTC.

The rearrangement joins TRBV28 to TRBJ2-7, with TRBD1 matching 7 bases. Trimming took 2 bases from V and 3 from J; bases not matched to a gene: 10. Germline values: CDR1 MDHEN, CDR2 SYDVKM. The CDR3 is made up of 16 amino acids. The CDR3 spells CASSLGPNDRVYEQYF. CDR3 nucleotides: TGTGCCAGCAGTTTAGGCCCTAATGACAGGGTCTACGAGCAGTACTTC.

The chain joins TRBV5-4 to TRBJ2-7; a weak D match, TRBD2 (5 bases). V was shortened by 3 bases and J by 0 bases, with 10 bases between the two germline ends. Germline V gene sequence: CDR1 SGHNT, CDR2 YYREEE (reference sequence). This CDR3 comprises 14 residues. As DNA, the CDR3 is TGTGCCAGCAGCTACGGACTTTCCTCCTACGAGCAGTACTTC. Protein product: CASSYGLSSYEQYF.

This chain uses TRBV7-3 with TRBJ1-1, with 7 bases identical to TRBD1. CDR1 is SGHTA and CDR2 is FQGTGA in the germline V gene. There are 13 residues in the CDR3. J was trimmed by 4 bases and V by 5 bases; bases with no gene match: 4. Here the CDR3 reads CASSPYRGTEAFF. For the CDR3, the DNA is TGTGCCAGCAGCCCTTACAGGGGCACTGAAGCTTTCTTT. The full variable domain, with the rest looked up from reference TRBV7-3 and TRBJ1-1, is GAGVSQTPSNKVTEKGKYVELRCDPISGHTALYWYRQSLGQGPEFLIYFQGTGAADDSGLPNDRFFAVRPEGSVSTLKIQRTERGDSAVYLCASSPYRGTEAFFGQGTRLTVV.

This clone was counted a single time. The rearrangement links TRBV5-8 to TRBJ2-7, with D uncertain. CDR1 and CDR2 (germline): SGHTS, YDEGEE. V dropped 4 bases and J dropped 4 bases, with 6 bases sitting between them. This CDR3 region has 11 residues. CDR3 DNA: TGTGCCAGCAGCCCGTATTACGAGCAGTACTTC. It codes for CASSPYYEQYF.

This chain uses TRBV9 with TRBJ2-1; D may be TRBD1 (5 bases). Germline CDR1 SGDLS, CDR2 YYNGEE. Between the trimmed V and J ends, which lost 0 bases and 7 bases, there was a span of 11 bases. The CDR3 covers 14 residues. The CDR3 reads CASSVEAGRNEQFF. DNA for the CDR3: TGTGCCAGCAGCGTAGAAGCAGGGCGGAATGAGCAGTTCTTC.

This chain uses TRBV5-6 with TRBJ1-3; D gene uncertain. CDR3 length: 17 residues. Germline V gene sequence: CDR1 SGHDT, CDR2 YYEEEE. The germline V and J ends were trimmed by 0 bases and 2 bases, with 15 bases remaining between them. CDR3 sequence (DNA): TGTGCCAGCAGCTTGGCTCTACAAGACTTAACTGGAAACACCATATATTTT. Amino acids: CASSLALQDLTGNTIYF.

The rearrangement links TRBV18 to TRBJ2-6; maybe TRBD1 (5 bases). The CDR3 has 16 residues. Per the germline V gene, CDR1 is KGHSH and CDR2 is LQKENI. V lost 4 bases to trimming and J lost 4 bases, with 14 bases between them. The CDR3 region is CASSQTRTTGANVLTF. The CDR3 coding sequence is TGTGCCAGCTCACAAACCCGGACAACCGGGGCCAACGTCCTGACTTTC.

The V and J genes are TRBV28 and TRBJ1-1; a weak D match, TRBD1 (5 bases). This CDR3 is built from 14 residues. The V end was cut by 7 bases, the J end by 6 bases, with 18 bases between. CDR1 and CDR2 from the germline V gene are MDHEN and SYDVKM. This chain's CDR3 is CASILSERGAEAFF. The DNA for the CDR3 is TGTGCCAGCATTCTCTCCGAAAGGGGCGCTGAAGCTTTCTTT.

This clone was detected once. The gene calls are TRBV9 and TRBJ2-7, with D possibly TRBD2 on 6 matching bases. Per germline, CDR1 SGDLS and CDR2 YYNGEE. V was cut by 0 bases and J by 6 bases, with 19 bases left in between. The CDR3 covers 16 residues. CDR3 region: CASSVGVGRGPGEQYF. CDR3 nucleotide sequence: TGTGCCAGCAGCGTAGGGGTCGGGAGAGGGCCCGGCGAGCAGTACTTC.

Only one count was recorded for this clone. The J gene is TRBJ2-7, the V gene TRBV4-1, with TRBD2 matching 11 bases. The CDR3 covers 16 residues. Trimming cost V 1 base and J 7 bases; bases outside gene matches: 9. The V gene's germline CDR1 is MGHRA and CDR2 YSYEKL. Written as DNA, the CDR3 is TGCGCCAGCAGCCAAGGTCCCGGACTAGCGGGTCCTGAGCAGTACTTC. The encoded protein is CASSQGPGLAGPEQYF.

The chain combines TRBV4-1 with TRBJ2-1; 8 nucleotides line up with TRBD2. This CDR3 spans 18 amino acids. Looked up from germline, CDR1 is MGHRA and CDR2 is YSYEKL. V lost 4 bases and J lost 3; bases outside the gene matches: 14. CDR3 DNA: TGCGCCAGCAGCCTCGTCCCCTCCCCTGCGGGGGGCTACAATGAGCAGTTCTTC. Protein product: CASSLVPSPAGGYNEQFF.

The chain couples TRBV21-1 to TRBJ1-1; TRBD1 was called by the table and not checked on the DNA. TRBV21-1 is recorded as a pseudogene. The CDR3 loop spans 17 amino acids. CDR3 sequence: CASSKREGTGFNTEAFF. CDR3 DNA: TGTGCCAGCAGCAAAAGAGAAGGGACAGGCTTCAACACTGAAGCTTTCTTT.

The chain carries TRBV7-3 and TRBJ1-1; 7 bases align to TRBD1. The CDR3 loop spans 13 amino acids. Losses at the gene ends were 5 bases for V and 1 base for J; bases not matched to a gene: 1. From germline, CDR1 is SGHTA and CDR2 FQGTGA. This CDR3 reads CASSRDRNTEAFF. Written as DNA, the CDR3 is TGTGCCAGCAGCCGGGACAGGAACACTGAAGCTTTCTTT.

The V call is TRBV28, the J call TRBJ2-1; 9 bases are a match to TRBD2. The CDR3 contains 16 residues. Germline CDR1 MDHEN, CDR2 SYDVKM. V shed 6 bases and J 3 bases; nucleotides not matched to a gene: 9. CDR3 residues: CASSLSGRLVYNEQFF. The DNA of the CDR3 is TGTGCCAGCAGCCTTAGCGGGAGACTGGTCTACAATGAGCAGTTCTTC.

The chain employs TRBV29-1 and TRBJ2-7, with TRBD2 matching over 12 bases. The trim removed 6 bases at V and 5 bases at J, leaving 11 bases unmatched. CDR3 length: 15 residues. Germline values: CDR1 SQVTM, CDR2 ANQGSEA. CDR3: CSVGGGRLAGDEQYF. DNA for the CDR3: TGCAGCGTGGGGGGGGGTAGACTAGCGGGAGACGAGCAGTACTTC.

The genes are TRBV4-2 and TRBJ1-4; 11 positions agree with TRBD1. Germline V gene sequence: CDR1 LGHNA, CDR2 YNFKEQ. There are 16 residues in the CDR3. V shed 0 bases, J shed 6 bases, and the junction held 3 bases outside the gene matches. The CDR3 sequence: CASSQEGDRGDEKLFF. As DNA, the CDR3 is TGTGCCAGCAGCCAAGAGGGGGACAGGGGGGATGAAAAACTGTTTTTT.

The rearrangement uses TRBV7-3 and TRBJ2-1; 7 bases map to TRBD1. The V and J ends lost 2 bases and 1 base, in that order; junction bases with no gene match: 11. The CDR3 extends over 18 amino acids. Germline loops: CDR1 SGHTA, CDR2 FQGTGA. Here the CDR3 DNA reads TGTGCCAGCAGCTTACGCCCGTCCGGGACAGAGTCCTACAATGAGCAGTTCTTC. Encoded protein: CASSLRPSGTESYNEQFF.

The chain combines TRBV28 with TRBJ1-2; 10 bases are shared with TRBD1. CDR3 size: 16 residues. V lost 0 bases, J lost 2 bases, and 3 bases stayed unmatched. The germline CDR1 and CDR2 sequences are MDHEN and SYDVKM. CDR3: CASSLWVGQGNYGYTF. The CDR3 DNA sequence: TGTGCCAGCAGTTTATGGGTGGGACAGGGGAACTATGGCTACACCTTC.